The source of this T cell receptor (beta chain) is a study of response to subunit inactivated influenza vaccine. Study-level results: Each seasonal influenza vaccination recruits few new T cells, the authors suggested.

This clonotype was recorded many times. Its antigen is unidentified. TCRdb re-analysed the RT-PCR reads in MiXCR, keeping a single row per CDR3 protein. Counted here are around 150,000 distinct CDR3 sequences, roughly 10% occurring once; the ten biggest clones make up under 15%. The V gene's germline CDR1 is LGHDT and CDR2 YNNKEL (reference sequence). CDR3 length: 13 residues. V dropped 4 bases and J dropped 0 bases, with 7 bases sitting between them. The material was non-naive T cells sorted from PBMCs, obtained 45 days after vaccination. The chain is built from TRBV3-1 and TRBJ2-7, with D hard to call. The TCR originated in a man aged 45-65 years who received an inactivated influenza vaccine. In nucleotides, the CDR3 is TGTGCCAGCAGCCTACCTTCCTCCTACGAGCAGTACTTC. This encodes CASSLPSSYEQYF.